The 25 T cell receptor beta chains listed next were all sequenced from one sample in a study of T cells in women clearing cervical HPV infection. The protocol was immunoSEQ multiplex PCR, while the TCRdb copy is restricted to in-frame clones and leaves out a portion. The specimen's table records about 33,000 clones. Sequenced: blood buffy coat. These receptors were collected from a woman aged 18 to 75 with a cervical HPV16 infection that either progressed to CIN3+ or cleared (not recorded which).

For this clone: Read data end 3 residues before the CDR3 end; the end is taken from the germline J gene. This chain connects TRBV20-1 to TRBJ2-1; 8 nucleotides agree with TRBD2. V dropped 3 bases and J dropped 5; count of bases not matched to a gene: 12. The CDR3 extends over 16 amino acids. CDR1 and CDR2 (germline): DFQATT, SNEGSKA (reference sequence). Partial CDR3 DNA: TGCAGTGCTAGCGAGGGGCGGGGGGCGAACCACAATGAG. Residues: CSASEGRGANHNE. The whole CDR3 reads CSASEGRGANHNEQFF.

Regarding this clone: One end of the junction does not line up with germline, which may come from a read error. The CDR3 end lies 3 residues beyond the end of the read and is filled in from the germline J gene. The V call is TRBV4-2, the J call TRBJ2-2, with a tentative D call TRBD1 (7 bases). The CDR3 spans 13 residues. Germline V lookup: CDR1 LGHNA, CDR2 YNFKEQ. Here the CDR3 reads CASSQEEGQKLFF. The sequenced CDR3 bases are TGCGCCAGCAGCCAAGAGGAGGGACAGAAG.

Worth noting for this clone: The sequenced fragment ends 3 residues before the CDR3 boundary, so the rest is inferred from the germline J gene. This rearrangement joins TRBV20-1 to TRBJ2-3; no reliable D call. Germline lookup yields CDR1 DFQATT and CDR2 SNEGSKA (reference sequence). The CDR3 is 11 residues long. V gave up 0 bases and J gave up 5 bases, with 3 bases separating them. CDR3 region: CSARDLDTQYF. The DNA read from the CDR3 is TGCAGTGCTAGAGATCTAGATACG.

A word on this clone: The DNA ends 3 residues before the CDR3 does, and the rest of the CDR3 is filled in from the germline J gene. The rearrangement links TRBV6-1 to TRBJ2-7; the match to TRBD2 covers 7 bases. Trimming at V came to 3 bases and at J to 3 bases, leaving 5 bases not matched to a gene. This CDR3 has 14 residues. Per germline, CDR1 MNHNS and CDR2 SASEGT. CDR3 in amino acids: CASSEGGDGYEQYF. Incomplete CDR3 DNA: TGTGCCAGCAGTGAGGGGGGGGACGGCTACGAG.

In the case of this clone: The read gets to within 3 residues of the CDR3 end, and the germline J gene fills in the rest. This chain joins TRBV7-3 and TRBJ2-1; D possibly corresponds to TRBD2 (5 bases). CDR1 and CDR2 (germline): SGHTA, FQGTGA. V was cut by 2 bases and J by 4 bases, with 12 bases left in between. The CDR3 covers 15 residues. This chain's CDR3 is CASSLEADAYNEQFF. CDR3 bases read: TGTGCCAGCAGCTTAGAAGCGGATGCTTACAATGAG.

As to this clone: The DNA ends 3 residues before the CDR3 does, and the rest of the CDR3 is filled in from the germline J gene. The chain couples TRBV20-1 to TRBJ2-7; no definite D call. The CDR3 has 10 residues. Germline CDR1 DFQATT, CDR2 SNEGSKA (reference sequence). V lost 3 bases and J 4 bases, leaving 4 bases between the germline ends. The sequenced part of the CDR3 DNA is TGCAGTGCTAGTTCTTACGAG. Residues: CSASSYE. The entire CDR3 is CSASSYEQYF.

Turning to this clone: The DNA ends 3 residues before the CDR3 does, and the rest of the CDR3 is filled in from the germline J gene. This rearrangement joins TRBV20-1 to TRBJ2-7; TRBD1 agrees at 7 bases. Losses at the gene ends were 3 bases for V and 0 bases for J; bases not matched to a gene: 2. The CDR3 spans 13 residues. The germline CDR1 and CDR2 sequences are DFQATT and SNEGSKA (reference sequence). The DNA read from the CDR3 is TGCAGTGCTAGCAGGGACAGCTCCTACGAG. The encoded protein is CSASRDSSYE. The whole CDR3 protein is CSASRDSSYEQYF.

Partial CDR3 DNA: TGCAGCGCCGCCTTAGGGACAGATCTCTATGGC. It codes for CSAALGTDLYG. In full, the CDR3 reads CSAALGTDLYGYTF. The chain joins TRBV29-1 to TRBJ1-2, with 7 bases identical to TRBD1. The sequenced fragment ends 3 residues before the CDR3 boundary, so the rest is inferred from the germline J gene. Germline lookup yields CDR1 SQVTM and CDR2 ANQGSEA. V dropped 7 bases and J dropped 4; count of bases not matched to a gene: 12. CDR3 length: 14 amino acids.

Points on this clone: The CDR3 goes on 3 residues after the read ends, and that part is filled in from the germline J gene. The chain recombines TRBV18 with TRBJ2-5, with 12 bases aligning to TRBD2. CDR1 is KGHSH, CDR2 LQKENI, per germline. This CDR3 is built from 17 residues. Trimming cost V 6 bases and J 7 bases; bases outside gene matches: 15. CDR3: CASSTTSGGYQRATQYF. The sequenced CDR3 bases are TGTGCCAGCTCGACAACTAGCGGGGGGTACCAAAGGGCGACC.

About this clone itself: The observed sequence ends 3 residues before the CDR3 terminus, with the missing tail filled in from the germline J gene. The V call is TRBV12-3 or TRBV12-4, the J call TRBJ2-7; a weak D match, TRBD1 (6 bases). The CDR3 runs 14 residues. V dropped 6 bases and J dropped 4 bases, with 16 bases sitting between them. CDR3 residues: CASRSHREPYEQYF. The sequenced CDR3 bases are TGTGCCAGCAGATCCCACAGGGAACCTTACGAG.

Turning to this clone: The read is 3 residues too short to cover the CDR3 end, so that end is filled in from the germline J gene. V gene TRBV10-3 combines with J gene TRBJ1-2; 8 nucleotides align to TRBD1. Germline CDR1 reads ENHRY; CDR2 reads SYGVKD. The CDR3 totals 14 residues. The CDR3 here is CAISEAGGVGGYTF. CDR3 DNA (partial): TGTGCCATCAGTGAGGCAGGGGGCGTGGGGGGC.

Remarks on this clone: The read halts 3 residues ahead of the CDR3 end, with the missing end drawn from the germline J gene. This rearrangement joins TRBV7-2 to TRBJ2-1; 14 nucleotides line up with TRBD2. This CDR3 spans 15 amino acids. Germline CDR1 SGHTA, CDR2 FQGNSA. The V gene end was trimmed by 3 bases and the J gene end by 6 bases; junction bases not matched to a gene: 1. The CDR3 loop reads CASSLGLAGVNEQFF. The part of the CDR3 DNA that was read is TGTGCCAGCAGCTTGGGACTAGCGGGAGTCAATGAG.

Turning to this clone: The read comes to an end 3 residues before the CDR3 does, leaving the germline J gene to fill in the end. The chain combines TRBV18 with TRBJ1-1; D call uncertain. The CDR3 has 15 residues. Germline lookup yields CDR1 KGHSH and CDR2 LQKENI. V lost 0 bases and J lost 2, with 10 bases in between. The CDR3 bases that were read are TGTGCCAGCTCACCACCTAACACAGTCAACACTGAA. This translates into CASSPPNTVNTE. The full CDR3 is CASSPPNTVNTEAFF.

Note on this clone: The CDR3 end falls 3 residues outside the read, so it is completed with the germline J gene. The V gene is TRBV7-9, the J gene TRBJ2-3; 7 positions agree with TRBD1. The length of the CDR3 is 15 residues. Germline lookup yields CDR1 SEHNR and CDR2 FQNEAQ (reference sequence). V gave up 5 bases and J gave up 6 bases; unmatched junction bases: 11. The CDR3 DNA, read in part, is TGTGCCAGCAGCCATGACAGGGCGCCTGCCGATACG. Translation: CASSHDRAPADT. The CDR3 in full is CASSHDRAPADTQYF.

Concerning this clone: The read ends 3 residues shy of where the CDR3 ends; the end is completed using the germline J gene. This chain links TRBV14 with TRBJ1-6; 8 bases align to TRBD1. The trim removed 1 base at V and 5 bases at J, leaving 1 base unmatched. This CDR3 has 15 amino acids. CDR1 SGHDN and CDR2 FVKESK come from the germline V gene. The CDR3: CASSQGQGNNSPLHF. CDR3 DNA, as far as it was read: TGTGCCAGCAGCCAAGGACAGGGGAATAATTCACCC.

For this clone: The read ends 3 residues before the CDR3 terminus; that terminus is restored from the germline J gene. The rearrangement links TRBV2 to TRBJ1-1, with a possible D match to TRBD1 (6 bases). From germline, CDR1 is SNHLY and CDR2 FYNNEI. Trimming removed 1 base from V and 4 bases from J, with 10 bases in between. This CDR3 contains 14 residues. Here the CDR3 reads CASSEEAGVTEAFF. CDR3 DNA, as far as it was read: TGTGCCAGCAGTGAAGAGGCAGGGGTCACTGAA. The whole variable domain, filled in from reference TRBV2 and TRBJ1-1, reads EPEVTQTPSHQVTQMGQEVILRCVPISNHLYFYWYRQILGQKVEFLVSFYNNEISEKSEIFDDQFSVERPDGSNFTLKIRSTKLEDSAMYFCASSEEAGVTEAFFGQGTRLTVV.

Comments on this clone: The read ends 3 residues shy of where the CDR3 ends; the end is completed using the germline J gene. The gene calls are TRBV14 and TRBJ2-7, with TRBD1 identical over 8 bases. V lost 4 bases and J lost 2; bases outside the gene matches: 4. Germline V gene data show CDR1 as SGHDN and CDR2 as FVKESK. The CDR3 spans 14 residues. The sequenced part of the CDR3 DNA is TGTGCCAGCAGCCCTCGGACAGGGCCCTACGAG. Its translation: CASSPRTGPYE. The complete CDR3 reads CASSPRTGPYEQYF.

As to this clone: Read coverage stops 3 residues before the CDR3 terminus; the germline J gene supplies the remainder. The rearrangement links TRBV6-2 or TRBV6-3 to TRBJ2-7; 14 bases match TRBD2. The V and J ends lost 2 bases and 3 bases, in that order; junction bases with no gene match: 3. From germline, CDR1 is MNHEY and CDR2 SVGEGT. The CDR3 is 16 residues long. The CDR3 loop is CASSYPGTSGSYEQYF. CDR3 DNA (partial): TGTGCCAGCAGTTACCCCGGGACTAGCGGGAGCTACGAG.

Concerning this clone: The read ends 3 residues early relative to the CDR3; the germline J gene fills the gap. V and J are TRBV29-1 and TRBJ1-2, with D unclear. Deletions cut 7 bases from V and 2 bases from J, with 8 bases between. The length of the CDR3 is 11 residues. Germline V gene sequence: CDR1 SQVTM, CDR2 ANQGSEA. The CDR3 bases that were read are TGCAGCGCCTCCCTAAACTATGGC. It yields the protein CSASLNYG. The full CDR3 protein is CSASLNYGYTF. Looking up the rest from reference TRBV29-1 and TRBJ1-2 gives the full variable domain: SAVISQKPSRDICQRGTSLTIQCQVDSQVTMMFWYRQQPGQSLTLIATANQGSEATYESGFVIDKFPISRPNLTFSTLTVSNMSPEDSSIYLCSASLNYGYTFGSGTRLTVV.

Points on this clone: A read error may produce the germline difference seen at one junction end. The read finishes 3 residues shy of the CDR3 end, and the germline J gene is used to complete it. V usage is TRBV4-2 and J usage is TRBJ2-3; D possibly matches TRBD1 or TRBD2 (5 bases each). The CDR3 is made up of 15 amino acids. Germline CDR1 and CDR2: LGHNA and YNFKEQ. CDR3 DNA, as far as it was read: TGCGCCAGCAGCCAAGAGGGGCAGGCCCCACATACG. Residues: CASSQEGQAPHT. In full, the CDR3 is CASSQEGQAPHTQYF.

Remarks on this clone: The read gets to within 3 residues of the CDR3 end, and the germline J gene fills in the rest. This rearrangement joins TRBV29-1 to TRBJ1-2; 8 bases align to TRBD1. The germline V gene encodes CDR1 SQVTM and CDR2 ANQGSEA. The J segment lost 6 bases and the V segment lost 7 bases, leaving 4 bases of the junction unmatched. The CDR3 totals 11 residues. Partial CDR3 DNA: TGCAGCGGGACAGGGTATAATGGC. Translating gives CSGTGYNG. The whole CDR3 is CSGTGYNGYTF. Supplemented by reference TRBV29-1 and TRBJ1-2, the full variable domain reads SAVISQKPSRDICQRGTSLTIQCQVDSQVTMMFWYRQQPGQSLTLIATANQGSEATYESGFVIDKFPISRPNLTFSTLTVSNMSPEDSSIYLCSGTGYNGYTFGSGTRLTVV.

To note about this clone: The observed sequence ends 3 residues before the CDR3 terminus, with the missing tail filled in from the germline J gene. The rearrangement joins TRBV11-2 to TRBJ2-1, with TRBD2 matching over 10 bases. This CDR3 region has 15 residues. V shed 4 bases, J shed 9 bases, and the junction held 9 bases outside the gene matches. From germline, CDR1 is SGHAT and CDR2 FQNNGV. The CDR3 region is CASSSIAGGRGEQFF. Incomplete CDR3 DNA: TGTGCCAGCAGCTCAATAGCGGGGGGCCGGGGTGAG.

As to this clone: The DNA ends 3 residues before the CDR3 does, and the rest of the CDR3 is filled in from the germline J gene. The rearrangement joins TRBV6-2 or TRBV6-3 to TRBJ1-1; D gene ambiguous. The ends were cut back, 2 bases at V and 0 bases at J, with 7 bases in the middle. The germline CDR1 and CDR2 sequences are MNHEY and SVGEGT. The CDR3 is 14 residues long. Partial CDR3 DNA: TGTGCCAGCAGTTACCCTAAATTGAACACTGAA. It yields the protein CASSYPKLNTE. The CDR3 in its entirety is CASSYPKLNTEAFF.

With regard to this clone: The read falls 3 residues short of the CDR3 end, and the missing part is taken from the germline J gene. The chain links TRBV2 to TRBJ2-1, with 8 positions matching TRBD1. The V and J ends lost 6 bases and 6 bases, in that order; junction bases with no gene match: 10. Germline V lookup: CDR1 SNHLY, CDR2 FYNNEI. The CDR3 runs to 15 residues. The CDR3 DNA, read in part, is TGTGCCAGCAGGGACGGCGGACAGGGTTTCAATGAG. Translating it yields CASRDGGQGFNE. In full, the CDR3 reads CASRDGGQGFNEQFF.

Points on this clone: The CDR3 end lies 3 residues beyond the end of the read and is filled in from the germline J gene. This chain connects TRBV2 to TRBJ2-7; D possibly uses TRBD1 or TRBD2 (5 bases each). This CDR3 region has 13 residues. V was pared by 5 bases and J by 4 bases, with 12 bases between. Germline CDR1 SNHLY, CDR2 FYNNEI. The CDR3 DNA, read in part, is TGTGCCAGCAGTCTCAAGAGGGGATACGAG. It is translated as CASSLKRGYE. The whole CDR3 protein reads CASSLKRGYEQYF. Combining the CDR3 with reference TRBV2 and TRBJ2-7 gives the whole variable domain EPEVTQTPSHQVTQMGQEVILRCVPISNHLYFYWYRQILGQKVEFLVSFYNNEISEKSEIFDDQFSVERPDGSNFTLKIRSTKLEDSAMYFCASSLKRGYEQYFGPGTRLTVT.